This T cell receptor (beta chain) was profiled in a study of cytomegalovirus exposure and HLA in healthy donors. Primers for the PCR totalled 60 Vbeta and 13 Jbeta. The table came from immunoSEQ multiplex PCR; TCRdb's copy has only in-frame clones and leaves some out. Among roughly 110,000 clones listed, about 70% were seen once. Study-level results: In an earlier analysis, about 87% or about 30%: the productive usage of most TCR beta V segments. A link between a missense DCLRE1C variant and TCR beta V- and J-gene trimming emerged from a later analysis. A classifier reportedly called cytomegalovirus status with high sensitivity and specificity.

As for this clone: The antigen is undetermined.

The sequence came from a female donor in good health and CMV-seronegative. Sequencing was done on a sample of PBMCs.

The DNA of the CDR3 is TGTGCCAGTAGTATAGCGACTAGCCGACTCAATGAGCAGTTCTTC. Residues: CASSIATSRLNEQFF. The chain carries TRBV19 and TRBJ2-1; TRBD2 matches at 7 bases. Per the germline V gene, CDR1 is LNHDA and CDR2 is SQIVND (reference sequence). The ends lost 1 base at V and 6 bases at J; junction bases unmatched: 6. This CDR3 region has 15 residues.